This T cell receptor beta chain was sequenced in a study of CD8+CD57+ T cells in acquired aplastic anemia. For the study at large: The sorted CD4+ and CD8+ cells yielded an average around 3 ug of DNA.

The germline V gene encodes CDR1 SEHNR and CDR2 FQNEAQ (reference sequence). The CDR3 is made up of 15 amino acids. The ends were cut back, 7 bases at V and 7 bases at J, with 20 bases in the middle. According to the study, genomic DNA was the template for TCR beta VDJ and CDR3 profiling. TCRdb re-called the reads through MiXCR, storing one row per CDR3 protein. The sample contains around 200,000 distinct CDR3 sequences, under 55% of which appear only once. Findings of the study overall: Twenty-nine was the count of CD8+ CDR3 sequences that patients shared with controls.

This clonotype was counted only a few times. Its antigen is currently unknown. This may stem from a read error, because a much larger clone lies one nucleotide away. Patients who underwent sequencing had shown CD8+CD57+ cell expansion by flow cytometry. The patients, all of them, had severe acquired aplastic anemia. Patients were therapy-naive when their blood was sampled. The sample comprised sorted CD4+, CD8+, or CD8+CD57+ T cells (not recorded which) from PBMCs. The receptor comes from a human donor with aplastic anemia. The chain links TRBV7-9 to TRBJ2-1, with D possibly TRBD2 on 6 matching bases. CDR3 loop: CASNSFEGGGNEQFF. CDR3 nucleotides: TGTGCCAGCAACTCCTTCGAGGGCGGAGGGAATGAGCAGTTCTTC.